This T cell receptor (beta chain) was captured in a study of Tregs in tolerant kidney transplant recipients. The nonmyeloablative bone marrow transplants came from related graft donors, with transient mixed chimerism. Thawed PBMCs were FACS-sorted into unstimulated CD4+CD25+CD127- regulatory T cells, CD4+CD25- non-regulatory cells, CD4 and CD8 cells. This clone has just a few counts. Its antigen is not known. The germline V gene has CDR1 SGDLS and CDR2 YYNGEE. V dropped 4 bases and J dropped 3 bases, with 15 bases sitting between them. This CDR3 has 15 residues. Using immunoSEQ multiplex PCR, the repertoire was profiled, and TCRdb retains in-frame clones only, with some absent. The repertoire consists of about 64,000 clones, with 87% occurring once and the leading ten covering more than 3%. The study, taken as a whole, reports: Tolerant patients' donor-specific Tregs expanded beyond overall Tregs, suggesting antigen-driven growth. Biological reproducibility was not directly addressed in this study.

The receptor was derived from a human patient who received a combined kidney and bone marrow transplant. Some T cells may be transferred from the graft donor. The chain carries TRBV9 and TRBJ2-3; no reliable D call. Sequencing used CD4+ T cells from blood (PBMCs), obtained 6 months after the transplant. The CDR3 protein is CASSTGSVQTDTQYF. DNA of the CDR3: TGTGCCAGCAGCACCGGGTCGGTACAAACAGATACGCAGTATTTT.